A single sample gave rise to the 29 T cell receptor beta chains below, sequenced in a study of T cell responses to AZD1222 COVID-19 vaccine. Repertoires were generated with immunoSEQ multiplex PCR, while TCRdb's copy carries only in-frame clones and drops some. The sample has under 200,000 clones; approximately 88% are singletons. The source material was peripheral blood, sampled 28 days after the second AZD1222 dose. The origin of the receptors is an adult who received the AZD1222 COVID-19 vaccine.

This chain links TRBV13 with TRBJ1-1; 9 bases are shared with TRBD1. Germline lookup yields CDR1 PRHDT and CDR2 FYEKMQ (reference sequence). CDR3 length equals 14 residues. V trimming: 2 bases; J trimming: 11 bases; junction bases outside the gene matches: 9. The CDR3 sequence: CASSLRTGGPSAFF. In DNA, the CDR3 is TGTGCCAGCAGCTTACGTACAGGGGGCCCAAGCGCTTTCTTT.

The rearrangement joins TRBV5-1 to TRBJ1-1; D call uncertain. The CDR3 covers 16 residues. CDR1 and CDR2 (germline): SGHRS, YFSETQ. Deletions cut 1 base from V and 7 bases from J, with 20 bases between. CDR3 in DNA: TGCGCCAGCAGCTTGAGTAACCCCCCTCTGGACGGTGAAGCTTTCTTT. It is translated as CASSLSNPPLDGEAFF.

This chain joins TRBV24-1 and TRBJ1-1; D unresolved. Germline V CDR1 and CDR2: KGHDR, SFDVKD. Trimming left V 2 bases short and J 0 bases short, with 3 bases between. The CDR3 is made up of 13 amino acids. CDR3 sequence: CATSDSMNTEAFF. The CDR3 region has the DNA TGTGCCACCAGTGATTCCATGAACACTGAAGCTTTCTTT.

The rearrangement joins TRBV29-1 to TRBJ2-1; no clear D gene. In germline, CDR1 is SQVTM, CDR2 ANQGSEA. The CDR3 loop spans 12 amino acids. The V gene lost 4 bases and the J gene lost 5 bases, with 9 bases spanning the gap. In nucleotides, the CDR3 is TGCAGCGTTGCGGGTGGGCACAATGAGCAGTTCTTC. Encoded protein: CSVAGGHNEQFF.

V gene TRBV3-1 (or the pseudogene TRBV3-2) combines with J gene TRBJ1-1; 8 nucleotides match TRBD1. Germline V gene sequence: CDR1 LGHDT, CDR2 YNNKEL (reference sequence). CDR3 size: 16 residues. V lost 2 bases to trimming and J lost 4 bases; unmatched junction nucleotides: 9. The CDR3 DNA reads as TGTGCCAGCAGCCAAACCCTCGGACAGGGTCTCACTGAAGCTTTCTTT. Protein product: CASSQTLGQGLTEAFF.

The gene calls are TRBV27 and TRBJ2-2, with D unresolved. V lost 6 bases and J 0 bases, leaving 8 bases between the germline ends. Germline V gives CDR1 MNHEY, CDR2 SMNVEV (reference sequence). This CDR3 spans 14 amino acids. Written as DNA, the CDR3 is TGTGCCAGCAGCTCGACATCGAACACCGGGGAGCTGTTTTTT. Protein: CASSSTSNTGELFF.

J is TRBJ2-1 and V is TRBV4-2; 7 bases agree with TRBD2. The junction had 10 bases not matched to a gene; V was cut back by 3 bases and J by 5 bases. Germline assignment: CDR1 LGHNA and CDR2 YNFKEQ. This CDR3 contains 16 residues. The CDR3 spells CASSHLSGPSNNEQFF. CDR3 nucleotide sequence: TGTGCCAGCAGCCACCTTAGCGGGCCCTCGAACAATGAGCAGTTCTTC.

The J gene is TRBJ1-6, the V gene TRBV10-3, with D possibly matching TRBD1 (6 bases). Trimming took off 2 bases at V and 1 base at J, with 9 bases between the two ends. Germline V gene sequence: CDR1 ENHRY, CDR2 SYGVKD. The CDR3 spans 16 residues. CDR3 nucleotides: TGTGCCATCAGTGAGATAAGGGGGTCCTATAATTCACCCCTCCACTTT. As protein: CAISEIRGSYNSPLHF.

The gene calls are TRBV7-6 and TRBJ2-1, with 9 bases that match TRBD1. V was pared by 1 base and J by 5 bases, with 9 bases of the junction left unmatched. CDR1 is SGHVS and CDR2 is FNYEAQ in the germline V gene. The CDR3 is 17 residues long. The CDR3 loop is CASSLVPGQGEHNEQFF. For the CDR3, the DNA is TGTGCCAGCAGCTTAGTCCCGGGACAGGGTGAGCACAATGAGCAGTTCTTC. The complete variable domain, with remaining parts taken from reference TRBV7-6 and TRBJ2-1, reads GAGVSQSPRYKVTKRGQDVALRCDPISGHVSLYWYRQALGQGPEFLTYFNYEAQQDKSGLPNDRFSAERPEGSISTLTIQRTEQRDSAMYRCASSLVPGQGEHNEQFFGPGTRLTVL.

The rearrangement joins TRBV27 to TRBJ2-7, with 12 bases fitting TRBD2. The CDR3 length is 19 residues. J was trimmed by 2 bases and V by 6 bases; bases with no gene match: 17. Germline-derived CDR1 and CDR2 are MNHEY and SMNVEV (reference sequence). The CDR3: CASSHPSGLAGAGAYEQYF. The CDR3 bases are TGTGCCAGCAGCCACCCCTCGGGACTAGCGGGCGCCGGGGCCTACGAGCAGTACTTC.

The chain is built from TRBV12-5 and TRBJ2-7; no firm D call. The CDR3 is 13 amino acids. The germline V gene encodes CDR1 LGHNT and CDR2 FRNRAP. V was clipped by 9 bases and J by 0 bases, with 12 bases between them. The CDR3 coding sequence is TGTGCTAGCCGGAAAGGAGTCTCCTACGAGCAGTACTTC. Its translation is CASRKGVSYEQYF.

This chain connects TRBV30 to TRBJ1-1, with 9 bases fitting TRBD1. From germline, CDR1 is GTSNPN and CDR2 SVGIG (reference sequence). The CDR3 runs to 13 residues. Trimming at V came to 1 base and at J to 8 bases, leaving 5 bases not matched to a gene. The CDR3 sequence is CAWSANRGREAFF. DNA for the CDR3: TGTGCCTGGAGTGCAAACAGGGGGCGAGAAGCTTTCTTT.

This chain joins TRBV19 and TRBJ2-1; 10 nucleotides line up with TRBD2. After removal of 6 bases from V and 5 bases from J, the junction contained 10 bases not matched to a gene. Germline V gives CDR1 LNHDA, CDR2 SQIVND (reference sequence). This CDR3 spans 16 amino acids. The CDR3, as DNA: TGTGCCAGTAGCCAACTGGGACTAGCGAATGACAATGAGCAGTTCTTC. Translated: CASSQLGLANDNEQFF. Filled out from reference TRBV19 and TRBJ2-1, the complete variable domain reads DGGITQSPKYLFRKEGQNVTLSCEQNLNHDAMYWYRQDPGQGLRLIYYSQIVNDFQKGDIAEGYSVSREKKESFPLTVTSAQKNPTAFYLCASSQLGLANDNEQFFGPGTRLTVL.

This chain connects TRBV23-1 to TRBJ1-2; 9 bases match TRBD1. TRBV23-1 is assigned to the ORF class and has an uncertain function. The CDR3 totals 11 residues. Losses at the gene ends were 8 bases for V and 8 bases for J; bases not matched to a gene: 3. CDR3 residues: CASRTGVGYTF. The CDR3 DNA reads as TGCGCCAGCCGGACAGGGGTCGGCTACACCTTC.

Comments on this clone: Other DNA variants within this sample encode the same CDR3. The chain couples TRBV3-1 (or the pseudogene TRBV3-2) to TRBJ1-6; D is unclear. With 8 bases removed from V and 0 bases from J, the gap between germline ends came to 5 bases. Germline V gene data show CDR1 as LGHDT and CDR2 as YNNKEL (reference sequence). CDR3 length: 13 amino acids. CDR3 in amino acids: CASGRSYNSPLHF. Written as DNA, the CDR3 is TGTGCCAGCGGACGCTCCTATAATTCACCCCTCCACTTT.

The gene calls are TRBV6-5 and TRBJ1-1; no clear D gene. CDR3 length equals 13 residues. V gave up 8 bases and J gave up 0 bases, with 10 bases separating them. Germline CDR1 and CDR2: MNHEY and SVGAGI. The CDR3 DNA is TGTGCCAGCCGAGACACACTGAACACTGAAGCTTTCTTT. Translated: CASRDTLNTEAFF.

The chain uses TRBV19 and TRBJ2-1; either TRBD1 or TRBD2 may supply D (5 bases each). The CDR3 contains 16 residues. CDR1 is LNHDA and CDR2 is SQIVND in the germline V gene (reference sequence). The germline V and J ends were trimmed by 6 bases and 4 bases, with 19 bases remaining between them. DNA for the CDR3: TGTGCCAGTAGGCCCCCCGGGGCGATACCATACAATGAGCAGTTCTTC. Its protein is CASRPPGAIPYNEQFF.

This chain links TRBV4-2 with TRBJ2-7, with 9 bases fitting TRBD2. V was clipped by 3 bases and J by 4 bases; unmatched bases: 13. CDR3 length equals 17 residues. The germline V gene encodes CDR1 LGHNA and CDR2 YNFKEQ. The CDR3 loop reads CASSHGGPASGDYEQYF. The CDR3 DNA sequence: TGTGCCAGCAGCCACGGGGGCCCGGCTAGCGGGGATTACGAGCAGTACTTC.

The CDR3, as DNA: TGTGCCAGCAGCGTAGTGGACTCTGGAAACACCATATATTTT. It yields the protein CASSVVDSGNTIYF. V usage is TRBV9 and J usage is TRBJ1-3, with unresolved D. V was shortened by 0 bases and J by 0 bases, with 4 bases between the two germline ends. Germline V CDR1 and CDR2: SGDLS, YYNGEE. There are 14 residues in the CDR3.

The V and J genes are TRBV6-4 and TRBJ2-3; 9 bases are shared with TRBD2. Germline CDR1 MRHNA, CDR2 SNTAGT. The CDR3 length is 16 residues. The J segment lost 2 bases and the V segment lost 5 bases, leaving 8 bases of the junction unmatched. Written as DNA, the CDR3 is TGTGCCAGCAGTTCGCGGGGGGGCCTGGCCACAGATACGCAGTATTTT. The encoded protein is CASSSRGGLATDTQYF.

The chain recombines TRBV13 with TRBJ1-1; D gene ambiguous. Trimming removed 0 bases at V and 10 bases at J, with 15 bases between. CDR1 is PRHDT and CDR2 is FYEKMQ in the germline V gene (reference sequence). The CDR3 totals 14 residues. Here the CDR3 reads CASSLGGPFRGAFF. DNA for the CDR3: TGTGCCAGCAGCTTAGGAGGGCCTTTCCGAGGAGCTTTCTTT.

The chain has TRBV2 and TRBJ2-5; D uncertain. The CDR3 is 14 amino acids. Trimming left V 2 bases short and J 2 bases short, with 9 bases between. Germline lookup yields CDR1 SNHLY and CDR2 FYNNEI. The CDR3 nucleotides read TGTGCCAGCAGTGAAACAGTTATGCAAGAGACCCAGTACTTC. Translation gives CASSETVMQETQYF.

V usage is TRBV10-3 and J usage is TRBJ2-7; maybe TRBD2 (6 bases). Per the germline V gene, CDR1 is ENHRY and CDR2 is SYGVKD. Deletions cut 8 bases from V and 2 bases from J, with 10 bases between. The CDR3 consists of 12 residues. In nucleotides, the CDR3 is TGTGCCATCTCGACTAGTACCTACGAGCAGTACTTC. Amino acid sequence: CAISTSTYEQYF.

The chain joins TRBV4-3 to TRBJ1-1, with D possibly TRBD1 on 6 matching bases. The germline V gene encodes CDR1 LGHNA and CDR2 YSLEER. Trimming removed 0 bases at V and 1 base at J, with 9 bases between. CDR3 length: 15 amino acids. CDR3 amino acids: CASSQDQGSNTEAFF. CDR3 DNA: TGCGCCAGCAGCCAAGATCAGGGGTCGAACACTGAAGCTTTCTTT.

The chain couples TRBV6-5 to TRBJ1-1; TRBD1 agrees at 7 bases. J lost 4 bases, V lost 3 bases, and 2 bases had no gene match. Germline V gene lookup returns CDR1 MNHEY and CDR2 SVGAGI. CDR3 size: 13 residues. The CDR3 reads CASSYNRGTEAFF. In nucleotides, the CDR3 is TGTGCCAGCAGTTATAACAGGGGCACTGAAGCTTTCTTT.

The chain is built from TRBV6-1 and TRBJ2-2; no firm D call. Germline CDR1 is MNHNS and CDR2 is SASEGT. Trimming took 4 bases from V and 6 from J, leaving 18 bases between them. This CDR3 is 16 amino acids long. The DNA for the CDR3 is TGTGCCAGCAGTGTGTCGAGACACACAGTTGCCGGGGAGCTGTTTTTT. This gives the protein CASSVSRHTVAGELFF.

Here the CDR3 reads CASSDYPGYEQYF. The CDR3 nucleotides are TGTGCCAGCAGTGATTATCCTGGGTACGAGCAGTACTTC. The V and J genes are TRBV25-1 and TRBJ2-7; D unclear. Germline assignment: CDR1 MGHDK and CDR2 SYGVNS. V lost 3 bases, J lost 4 bases, and 10 bases lay in between. CDR3 size: 13 residues.

The rearrangement uses TRBV19 and TRBJ1-3; TRBD1 agrees at 7 bases. The junction had 4 bases not matched to a gene; V was cut back by 6 bases and J by 2 bases. CDR1 LNHDA and CDR2 SQIVND come from the germline V gene (reference sequence). This CDR3 spans 14 amino acids. CDR3 bases: TGTGCCAGTAGGCAGGGGGGGCCTGGAAACACCATATATTTT. It specifies CASRQGGPGNTIYF.

The sample holds a few counts of this clone. V is TRBV14 and J is TRBJ1-2; a weak D match, TRBD1 (5 bases). CDR1 and CDR2 from the germline V gene are SGHDN and FVKESK. This CDR3 has 13 residues. Trimming stripped 3 bases from V and 2 bases from J, with 7 bases between. The CDR3 here is CASSHWGNYGYTF. DNA of the CDR3: TGTGCCAGCAGCCATTGGGGGAACTATGGCTACACCTTC.